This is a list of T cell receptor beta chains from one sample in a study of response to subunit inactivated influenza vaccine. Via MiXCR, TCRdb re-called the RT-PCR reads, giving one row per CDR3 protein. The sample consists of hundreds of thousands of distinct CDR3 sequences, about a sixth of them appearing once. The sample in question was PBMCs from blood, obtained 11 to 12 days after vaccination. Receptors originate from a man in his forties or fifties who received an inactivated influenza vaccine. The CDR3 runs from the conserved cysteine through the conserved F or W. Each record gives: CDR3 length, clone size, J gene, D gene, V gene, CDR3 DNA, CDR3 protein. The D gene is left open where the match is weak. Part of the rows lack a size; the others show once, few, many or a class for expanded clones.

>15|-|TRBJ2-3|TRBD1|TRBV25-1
TGTGCCAGCAGTGAATGGGACAGCCCTCGGGATACGCAGTATTTT
CASSEWDSPRDTQYF
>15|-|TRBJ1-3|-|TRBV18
TGTGCCAGCTCACCTTCGACGGCATCTGGAAACACCATATATTTT
CASSPSTASGNTIYF
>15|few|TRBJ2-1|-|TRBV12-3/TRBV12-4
TGTGCCAGCAGGCGACCGGGACTTAGCACGGGTGAGCAGTTCTTC
CASRRPGLSTGEQFF
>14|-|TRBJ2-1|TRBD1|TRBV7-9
TGTGCCAGCAGCCCCCGGGACAGGGTCGATGAGCAGTTCTTC
CASSPRDRVDEQFF
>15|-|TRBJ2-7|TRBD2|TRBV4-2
TGTGCCAGCAGCCAAGAAACTAGCGGAAGGTACGAGCAGTACTTC
CASSQETSGRYEQYF
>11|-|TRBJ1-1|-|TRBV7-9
TGTGCCAGCCTAGGGATTGGTGAAGCTTTCTTT
CASLGIGEAFF
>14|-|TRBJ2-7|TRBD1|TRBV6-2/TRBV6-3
TGTGCCAGCAGTACTAGACAGGGGCGGTACGAGCAGTACTTC
CASSTRQGRYEQYF
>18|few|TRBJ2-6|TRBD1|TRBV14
TGTGCCAGCAGCCAAGTGAGGGACAGCCGTTGGGGGGCCAACGTCCTGACTTTC
CASSQVRDSRWGANVLTF
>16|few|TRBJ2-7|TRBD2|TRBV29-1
TGCAGCGTCACCCCCAAGGGCGCGGGGGGAGCCTACGAGCAGTACTTC
CSVTPKGAGGAYEQYF
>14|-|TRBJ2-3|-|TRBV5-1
TGCGCCAGCAGCTTCACGGGTCGCACAGATACGCAGTATTTT
CASSFTGRTDTQYF
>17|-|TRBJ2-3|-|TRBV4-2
TGTGCCAGCAGCCAAGTCCTCGGGGGGCCCCGCACAGATACGCAGTATTTT
CASSQVLGGPRTDTQYF
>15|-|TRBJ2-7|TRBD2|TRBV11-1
TGTGCCAGCAGCGGGGGGCTAGCGGGACGCTACGAGCAGTACTTC
CASSGGLAGRYEQYF
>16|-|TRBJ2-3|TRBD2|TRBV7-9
TGTGCCAGCAGCTTATTGGCTAGCGGGGACACAGATACGCAGTATTTT
CASSLLASGDTDTQYF
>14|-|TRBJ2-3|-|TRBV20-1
TGCAGTGCCCCAACCTGGGGGAGAAGAGATACGCAGTATTTT
CSAPTWGRRDTQYF
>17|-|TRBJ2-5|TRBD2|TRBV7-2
TGTGCCAGCAGCTTTAGAGGGAGGGCTCTCTCGGCGGAGACCCAGTACTTC
CASSFRGRALSAETQYF
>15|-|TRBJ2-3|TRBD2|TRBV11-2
TGTGCCAGCAGCCGTCTGGGACTAGCGAGAGATACGCAGTATTTT
CASSRLGLARDTQYF
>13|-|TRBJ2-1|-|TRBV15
TGTGCCACCGGGACAAAGGCCTACAATGAGCAGTTCTTC
CATGTKAYNEQFF